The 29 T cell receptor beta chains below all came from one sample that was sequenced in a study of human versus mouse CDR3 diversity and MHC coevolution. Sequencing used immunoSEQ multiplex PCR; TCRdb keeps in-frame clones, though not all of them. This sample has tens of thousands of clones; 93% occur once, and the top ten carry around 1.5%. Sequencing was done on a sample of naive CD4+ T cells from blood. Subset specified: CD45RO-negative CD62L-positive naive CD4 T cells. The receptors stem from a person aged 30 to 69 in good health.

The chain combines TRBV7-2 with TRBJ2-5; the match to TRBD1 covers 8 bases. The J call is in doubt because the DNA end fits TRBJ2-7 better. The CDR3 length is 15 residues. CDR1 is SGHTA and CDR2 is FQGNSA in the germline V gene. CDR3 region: CASSFTPGQAYEQYF. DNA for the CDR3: TGTGCCAGCAGCTTTACTCCGGGACAGGCCTACGAGCAGTACTTC.

Here the CDR3 reads CASRWRGSVEQYF. The CDR3 DNA follows: TGCGCCAGCAGATGGCGGGGGAGTGTCGAGCAGTACTTC. V is TRBV10-1 and J is TRBJ2-7; 7 bases map to TRBD2. Germline V CDR1 and CDR2: WNHNN, SYGVQD (reference sequence). Trimming took 6 bases from V and 6 from J; bases not matched to a gene: 8. This CDR3 is built from 13 residues.

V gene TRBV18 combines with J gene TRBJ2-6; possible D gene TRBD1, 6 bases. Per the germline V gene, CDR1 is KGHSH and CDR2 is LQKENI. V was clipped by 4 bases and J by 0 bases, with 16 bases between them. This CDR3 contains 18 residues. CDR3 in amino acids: CASSLLPGHRSGANVLTF. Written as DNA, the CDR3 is TGTGCCAGCTCACTTTTACCGGGACACCGCTCTGGGGCCAACGTCCTGACTTTC.

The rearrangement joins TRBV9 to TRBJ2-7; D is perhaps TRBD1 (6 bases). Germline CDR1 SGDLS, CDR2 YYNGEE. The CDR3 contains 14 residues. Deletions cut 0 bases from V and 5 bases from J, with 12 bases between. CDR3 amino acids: CASSVGSQGHEQYF. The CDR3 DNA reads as TGTGCCAGCAGCGTAGGGTCACAGGGCCACGAGCAGTACTTC.

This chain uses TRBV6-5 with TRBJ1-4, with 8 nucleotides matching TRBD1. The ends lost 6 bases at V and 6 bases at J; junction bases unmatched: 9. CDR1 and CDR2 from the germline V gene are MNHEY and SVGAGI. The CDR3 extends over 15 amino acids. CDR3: CASRSAGTGDEKLFF. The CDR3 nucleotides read TGTGCCAGCAGATCGGCCGGGACAGGAGATGAAAAACTGTTTTTT.

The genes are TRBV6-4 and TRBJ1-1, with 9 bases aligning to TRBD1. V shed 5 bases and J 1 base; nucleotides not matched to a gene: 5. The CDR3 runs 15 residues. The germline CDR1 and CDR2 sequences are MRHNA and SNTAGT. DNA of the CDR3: TGTGCCAGCAGTCCTCGGACAGGGGCGAACACTGAAGCTTTCTTT. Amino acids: CASSPRTGANTEAFF.

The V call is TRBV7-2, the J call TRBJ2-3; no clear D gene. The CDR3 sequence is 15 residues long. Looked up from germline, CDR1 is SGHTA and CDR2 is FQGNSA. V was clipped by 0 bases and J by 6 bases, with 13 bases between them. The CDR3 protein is CASSLAPDISDTQYF. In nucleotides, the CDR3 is TGTGCCAGCAGCTTAGCACCAGACATCTCGGATACGCAGTATTTT. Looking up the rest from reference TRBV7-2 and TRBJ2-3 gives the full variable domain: GAGVSQSPSNKVTEKGKDVELRCDPISGHTALYWYRQSLGQGLEFLIYFQGNSAPDKSGLPSDRFSAERTGGSVSTLTIQRTQQEDSAVYLCASSLAPDISDTQYFGPGTRLTVL.

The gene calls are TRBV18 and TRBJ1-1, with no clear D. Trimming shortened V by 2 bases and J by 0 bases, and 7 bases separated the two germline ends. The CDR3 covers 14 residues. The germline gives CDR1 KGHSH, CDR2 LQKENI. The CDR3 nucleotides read TGTGCCAGCTCACCAGCGGCGGTGAACACTGAAGCTTTCTTT. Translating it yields CASSPAAVNTEAFF.

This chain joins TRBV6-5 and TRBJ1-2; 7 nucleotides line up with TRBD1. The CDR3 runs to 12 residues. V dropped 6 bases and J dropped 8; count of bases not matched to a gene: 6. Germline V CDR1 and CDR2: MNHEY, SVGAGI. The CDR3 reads CASSRTGGGYTF. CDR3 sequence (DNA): TGTGCCAGCAGCAGGACAGGCGGAGGCTACACCTTC.

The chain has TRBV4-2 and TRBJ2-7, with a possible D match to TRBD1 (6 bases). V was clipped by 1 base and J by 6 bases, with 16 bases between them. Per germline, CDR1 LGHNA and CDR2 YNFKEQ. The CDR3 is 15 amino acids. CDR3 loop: CASSQADRLGSEQYF. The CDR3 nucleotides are TGTGCCAGCAGCCAAGCAGACAGGTTAGGGTCCGAGCAGTACTTC.

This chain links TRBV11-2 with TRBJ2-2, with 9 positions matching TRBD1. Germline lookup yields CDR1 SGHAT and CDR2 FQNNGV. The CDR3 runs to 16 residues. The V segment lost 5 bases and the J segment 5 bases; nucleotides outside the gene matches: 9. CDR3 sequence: CASSRDGTGYTGELFF. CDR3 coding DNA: TGTGCCAGCAGCCGAGACGGGACAGGGTATACCGGGGAGCTGTTTTTT.

CDR3 residues: CASSPEQGVYEQYF. The CDR3 bases are TGTGCCAGCTCACCGGAACAGGGGGTCTACGAGCAGTACTTC. The genes are TRBV18 and TRBJ2-7; 8 bases are shared with TRBD1. V shed 3 bases and J 3 bases; nucleotides not matched to a gene: 4. Germline CDR1 is KGHSH and CDR2 is LQKENI. The CDR3 totals 14 residues.

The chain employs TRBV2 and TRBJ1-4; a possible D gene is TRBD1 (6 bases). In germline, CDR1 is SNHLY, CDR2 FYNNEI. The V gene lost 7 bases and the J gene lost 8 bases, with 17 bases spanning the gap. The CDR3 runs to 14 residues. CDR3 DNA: TGTGCCAGCACCATGATCAGGGGAGGGGAAAAACTGTTTTTT. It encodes CASTMIRGGEKLFF.

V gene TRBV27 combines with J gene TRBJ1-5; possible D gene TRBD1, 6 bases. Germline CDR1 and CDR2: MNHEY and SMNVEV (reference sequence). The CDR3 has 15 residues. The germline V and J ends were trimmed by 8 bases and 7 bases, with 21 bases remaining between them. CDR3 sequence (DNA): TGTGCCAGCGCACCTTACGGGACACGTGGACAGCCCCAGCATTTT. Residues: CASAPYGTRGQPQHF.

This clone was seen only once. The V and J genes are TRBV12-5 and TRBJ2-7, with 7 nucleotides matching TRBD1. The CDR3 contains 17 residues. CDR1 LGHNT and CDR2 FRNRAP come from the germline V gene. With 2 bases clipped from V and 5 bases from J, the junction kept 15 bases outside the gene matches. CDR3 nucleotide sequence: TGTGCTAGTGGTTTGCCCGGAGCCGGGACAGTACCAAACGAGCAGTACTTC. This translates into CASGLPGAGTVPNEQYF.

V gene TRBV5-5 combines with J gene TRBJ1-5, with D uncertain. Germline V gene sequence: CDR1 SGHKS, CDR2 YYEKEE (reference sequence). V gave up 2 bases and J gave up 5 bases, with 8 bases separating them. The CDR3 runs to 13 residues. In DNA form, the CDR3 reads TGTGCCAGCAGCTTTGAGGGTCATCAGCCCCAGCATTTT. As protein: CASSFEGHQPQHF.

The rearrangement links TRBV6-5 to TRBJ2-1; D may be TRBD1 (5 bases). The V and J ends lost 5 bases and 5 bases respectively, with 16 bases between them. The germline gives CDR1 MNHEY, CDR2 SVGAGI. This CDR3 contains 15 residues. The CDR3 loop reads CASSPVSRVNNEQFF. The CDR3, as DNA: TGTGCCAGCAGTCCAGTGAGCAGGGTGAACAATGAGCAGTTCTTC.

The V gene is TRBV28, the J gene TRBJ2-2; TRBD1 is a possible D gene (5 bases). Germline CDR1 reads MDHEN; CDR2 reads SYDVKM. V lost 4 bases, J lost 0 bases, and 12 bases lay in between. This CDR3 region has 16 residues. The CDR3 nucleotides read TGTGCCAGCAGTTCTGCTGGACATCCGAACACCGGGGAGCTGTTTTTT. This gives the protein CASSSAGHPNTGELFF. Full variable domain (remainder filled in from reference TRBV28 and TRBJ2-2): DVKVTQSSRYLVKRTGEKVFLECVQDMDHENMFWYRQDPGLGLRLIYFSYDVKMKEKGDIPEGYSVSREKKERFSLILESASTNQTSMYLCASSSAGHPNTGELFFGEGSRLTVL.

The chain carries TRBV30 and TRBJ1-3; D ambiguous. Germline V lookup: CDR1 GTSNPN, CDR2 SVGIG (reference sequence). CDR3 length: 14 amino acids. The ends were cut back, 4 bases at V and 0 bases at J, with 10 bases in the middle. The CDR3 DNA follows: TGTGCCTGGATCCGCGACAACTCTGGAAACACCATATATTTT. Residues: CAWIRDNSGNTIYF.

As DNA, the CDR3 is TGTGCCAGCAGCGGACGACAGGGAAGAACAGATACGCAGTATTTT. This codes for CASSGRQGRTDTQYF. The genes are TRBV6-5 and TRBJ2-3; TRBD1 agrees at 7 bases. V shed 6 bases, J shed 3 bases, and the junction held 9 bases outside the gene matches. Looked up from germline, CDR1 is MNHEY and CDR2 is SVGAGI. This CDR3 is 15 amino acids long.

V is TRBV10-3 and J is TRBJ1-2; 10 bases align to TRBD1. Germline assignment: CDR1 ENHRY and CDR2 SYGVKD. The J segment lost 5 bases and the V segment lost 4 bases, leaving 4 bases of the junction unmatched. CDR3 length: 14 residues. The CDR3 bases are TGTGCCATCAGTGTTGGACAGGGGGGGTATGGCTACACCTTC. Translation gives CAISVGQGGYGYTF.

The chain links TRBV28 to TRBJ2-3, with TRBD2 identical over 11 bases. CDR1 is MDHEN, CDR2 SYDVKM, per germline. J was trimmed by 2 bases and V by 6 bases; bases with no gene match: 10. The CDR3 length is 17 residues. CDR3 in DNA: TGTGCCAGCAGAAAAACCGGGACTAGCGGAGTCACAGATACGCAGTATTTT. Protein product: CASRKTGTSGVTDTQYF.

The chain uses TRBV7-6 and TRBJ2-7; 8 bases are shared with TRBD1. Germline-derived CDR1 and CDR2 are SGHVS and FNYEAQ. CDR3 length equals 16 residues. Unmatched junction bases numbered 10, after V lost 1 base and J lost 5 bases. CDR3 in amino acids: CASSLGPGQGSNEQYF. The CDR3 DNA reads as TGTGCCAGCAGCTTAGGTCCTGGACAGGGTAGCAACGAGCAGTACTTC.

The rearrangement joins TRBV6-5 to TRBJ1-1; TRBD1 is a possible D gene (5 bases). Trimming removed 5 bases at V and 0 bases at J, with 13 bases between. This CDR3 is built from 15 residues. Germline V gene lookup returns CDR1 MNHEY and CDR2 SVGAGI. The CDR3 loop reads CASSPRVGLNTEAFF. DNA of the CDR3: TGTGCCAGCAGTCCCCGGGTGGGGCTGAACACTGAAGCTTTCTTT.

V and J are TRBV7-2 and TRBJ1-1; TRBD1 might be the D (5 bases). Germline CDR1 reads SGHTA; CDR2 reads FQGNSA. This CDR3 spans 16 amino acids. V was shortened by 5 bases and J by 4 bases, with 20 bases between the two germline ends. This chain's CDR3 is CASSPPPGPGGTEAFF. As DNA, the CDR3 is TGTGCCAGCAGCCCACCCCCCGGGCCGGGGGGCACTGAAGCTTTCTTT.

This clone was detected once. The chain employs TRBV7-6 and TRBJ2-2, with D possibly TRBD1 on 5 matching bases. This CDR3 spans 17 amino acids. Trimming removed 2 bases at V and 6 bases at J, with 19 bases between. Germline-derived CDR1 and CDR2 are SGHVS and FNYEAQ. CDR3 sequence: CASSLTLAGLIAGELFF. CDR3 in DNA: TGTGCCAGCAGCTTAACGTTGGCAGGGTTGATCGCCGGGGAGCTGTTTTTT.

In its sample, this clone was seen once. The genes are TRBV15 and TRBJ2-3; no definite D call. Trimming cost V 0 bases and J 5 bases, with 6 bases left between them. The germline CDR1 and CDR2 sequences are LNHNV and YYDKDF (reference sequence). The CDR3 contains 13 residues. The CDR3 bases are TGTGCCACCAGCAGAGATCGCGAAGATACGCAGTATTTT. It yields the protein CATSRDREDTQYF.

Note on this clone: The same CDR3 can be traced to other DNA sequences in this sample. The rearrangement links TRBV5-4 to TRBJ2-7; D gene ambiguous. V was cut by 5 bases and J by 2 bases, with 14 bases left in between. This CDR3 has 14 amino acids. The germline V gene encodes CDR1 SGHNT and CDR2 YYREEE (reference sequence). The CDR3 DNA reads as TGTGCCAGCAGATTGCAGGCCCAACCCTACGAGCAGTACTTC. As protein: CASRLQAQPYEQYF.

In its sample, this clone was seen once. The CDR3 nucleotides are TGCAGCCCGGCCCTAAGACAGGGCTACACCTTC. Amino acid sequence: CSPALRQGYTF. J is TRBJ1-2 and V is TRBV20-1, with D maybe TRBD1 (5 bases). CDR1 is DFQATT, CDR2 SNEGSKA, per germline (reference sequence). The CDR3 is made up of 11 amino acids.